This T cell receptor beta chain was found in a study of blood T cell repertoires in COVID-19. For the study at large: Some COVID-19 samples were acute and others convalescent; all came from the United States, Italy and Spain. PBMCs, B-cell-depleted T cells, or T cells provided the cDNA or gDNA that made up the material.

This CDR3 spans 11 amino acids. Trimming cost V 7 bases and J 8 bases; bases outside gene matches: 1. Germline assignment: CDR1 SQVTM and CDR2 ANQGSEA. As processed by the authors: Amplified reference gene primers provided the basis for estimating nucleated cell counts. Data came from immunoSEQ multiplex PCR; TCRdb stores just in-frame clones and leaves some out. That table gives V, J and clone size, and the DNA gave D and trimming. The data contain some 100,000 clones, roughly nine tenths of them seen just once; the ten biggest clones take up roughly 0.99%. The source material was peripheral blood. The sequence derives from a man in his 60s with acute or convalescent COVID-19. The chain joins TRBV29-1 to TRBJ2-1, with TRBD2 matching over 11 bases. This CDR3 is CSAGLADEQFF. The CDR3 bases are TGCAGCGCGGGACTAGCGGATGAGCAGTTCTTC.